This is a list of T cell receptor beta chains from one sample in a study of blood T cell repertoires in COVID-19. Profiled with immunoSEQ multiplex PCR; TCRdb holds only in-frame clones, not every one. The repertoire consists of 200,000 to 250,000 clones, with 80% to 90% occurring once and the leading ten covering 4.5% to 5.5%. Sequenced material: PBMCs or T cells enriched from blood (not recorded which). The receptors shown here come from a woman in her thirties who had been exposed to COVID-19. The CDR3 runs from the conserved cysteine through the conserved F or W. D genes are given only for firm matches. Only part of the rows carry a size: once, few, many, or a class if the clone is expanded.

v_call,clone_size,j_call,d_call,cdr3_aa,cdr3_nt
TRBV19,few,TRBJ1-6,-,CASSNGQIYNSPLHF,TGTGCCAGTAGTAATGGACAAATCTATAATTCACCCCTCCACTTT
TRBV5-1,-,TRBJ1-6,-,CASSLLTGNSPLHF,TGCGCCAGCAGCTTACTAACGGGTAATTCACCCCTCCACTTT
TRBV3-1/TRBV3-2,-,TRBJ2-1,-,CASSTQYNEQFF,TGTGCCAGCAGCACACAATACAATGAGCAGTTCTTC
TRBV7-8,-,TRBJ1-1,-,CASSLVSRGNTEAFF,TGTGCCAGCAGCTTAGTTTCTCGGGGGAACACTGAAGCTTTCTTT
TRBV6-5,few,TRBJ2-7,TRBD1,CASSYSGQGTSYEQYF,TGTGCCAGCAGTTACTCGGGACAGGGAACCTCCTACGAGCAGTACTTC
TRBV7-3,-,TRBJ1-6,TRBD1,CASSSGQGYSPLHF,TGTGCCAGCAGCTCGGGACAGGGCTATTCACCCCTCCACTTT
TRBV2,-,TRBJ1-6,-,CASSRVQGGRGSPLHF,TGTGCCAGCAGTCGGGTGCAGGGAGGTCGAGGTTCACCCCTCCACTTT
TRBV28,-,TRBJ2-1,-,CASRGDNYNEQFF,TGTGCCAGCAGAGGAGATAACTACAATGAGCAGTTCTTC
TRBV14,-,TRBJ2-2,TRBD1,CASSPQGVNTGELFF,TGTGCCAGCAGCCCTCAGGGGGTGAACACCGGGGAGCTGTTTTTT
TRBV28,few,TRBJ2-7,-,CASSSPHEQYF,TGTGCCAGCAGCTCCCCCCACGAGCAGTACTTC
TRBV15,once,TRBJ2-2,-,CATRQGWTGELFF,TGTGCCACCAGACAGGGTTGGACCGGGGAGCTGTTTTTT
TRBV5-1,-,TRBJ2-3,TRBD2,CASSLEGTSGADTDTQYF,TGCGCCAGCAGCTTGGAAGGGACTAGCGGGGCGGACACAGATACGCAGTATTTT
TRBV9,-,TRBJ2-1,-,CASSVLGAHEQFF,TGTGCCAGCAGCGTTCTGGGGGCCCATGAGCAGTTCTTC
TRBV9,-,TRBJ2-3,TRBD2,CASTLAGATDTQYF,TGTGCCAGCACCCTAGCGGGGGCCACAGATACGCAGTATTTT
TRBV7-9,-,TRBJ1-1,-,CASSLRQPNTEAFF,TGTGCCAGCAGCTTACGACAGCCGAACACTGAAGCTTTCTTT
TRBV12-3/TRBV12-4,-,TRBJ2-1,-,CASSSPTGEQFF,TGTGCCAGCAGTTCTCCAACGGGTGAGCAGTTCTTC
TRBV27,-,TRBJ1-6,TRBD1,CATRQGAFNSPLHF,TGTGCCACCAGACAGGGGGCCTTCAATTCACCCCTCCACTTT
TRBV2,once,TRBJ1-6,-,CASTGRGGYSSPLHF,TGTGCCAGCACCGGACGGGGGGGATACAGTTCACCCCTCCACTTT
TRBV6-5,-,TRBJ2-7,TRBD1,CASRRPDRVHEQYF,TGTGCCAGCAGACGTCCCGACAGGGTCCACGAGCAGTACTTC
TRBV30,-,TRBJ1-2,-,CAWSTVEYGYTF,TGTGCCTGGAGTACCGTGGAGTATGGCTACACCTTC
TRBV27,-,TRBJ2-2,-,CASRPGRTTWTGELFF,TGTGCCAGCCGCCCAGGGAGGACAACGTGGACCGGGGAGCTGTTTTTT
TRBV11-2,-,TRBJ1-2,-,CASSFRDYGYTF,TGTGCCAGCAGCTTTCGGGACTATGGCTACACCTTC
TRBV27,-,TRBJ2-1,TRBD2,CASSPWTSGDGNEQFF,TGTGCCAGCAGTCCCTGGACTAGCGGGGATGGCAATGAGCAGTTCTTC
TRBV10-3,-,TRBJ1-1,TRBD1,CAISVGQGAFTEAFF,TGTGCCATCAGTGTCGGACAGGGGGCGTTCACTGAAGCTTTCTTT
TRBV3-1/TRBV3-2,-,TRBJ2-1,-,CASSYLTGLSYNEQFF,TGTGCCAGCAGCTATTTGACAGGTCTCTCCTACAATGAGCAGTTCTTC
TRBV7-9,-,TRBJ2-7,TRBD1,CASSPQGLYEQYF,TGTGCCAGCAGCCCACAGGGGTTATACGAGCAGTACTTC
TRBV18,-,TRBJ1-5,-,CASSPNVVYSNQPQHF,TGTGCCAGCTCACCGAATGTAGTATATAGCAATCAGCCCCAGCATTTT
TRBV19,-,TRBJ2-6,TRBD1,CASSILRDSYSGANVLTF,TGTGCCAGTAGTATTCTCCGGGACAGCTACTCTGGGGCCAACGTCCTGACTTTC
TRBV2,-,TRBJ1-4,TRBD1,CASIRGQGNEKLFF,TGTGCCAGCATCCGGGGACAGGGGAATGAAAAACTGTTTTTT
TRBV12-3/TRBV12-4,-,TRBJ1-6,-,CASSLGARSPLHF,TGTGCCAGCAGTTTGGGGGCCAGGTCACCCCTCCACTTT
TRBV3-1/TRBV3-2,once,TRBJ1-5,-,CASSQEGDQPQHF,TGTGCCAGCAGCCAAGAAGGGGATCAGCCCCAGCATTTT
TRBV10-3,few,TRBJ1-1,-,CASSPGSTEAFF,TGTGCCAGCAGCCCCGGGAGCACTGAAGCTTTCTTT
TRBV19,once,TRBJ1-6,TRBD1,CASSKGTGGPGRNSPLHF,TGTGCCAGTAGTAAGGGGACAGGGGGACCGGGGAGAAATTCACCCCTCCACTTT
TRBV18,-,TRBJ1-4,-,CASSPQEQSNEKLFF,TGTGCCAGCTCACCACAGGAACAGAGTAATGAAAAACTGTTTTTT
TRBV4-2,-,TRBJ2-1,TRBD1,CASSRDWGQLNEQFF,TGTGCCAGCAGCCGAGACTGGGGACAGTTAAATGAGCAGTTCTTC
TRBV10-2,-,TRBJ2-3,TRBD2,CASSEPLAGNTDTQYF,TGCGCCAGCAGTGAGCCACTAGCGGGGAACACAGATACGCAGTATTTT
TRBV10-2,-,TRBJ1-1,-,CASSESTLHKVGTEAFF,TGCGCCAGCAGTGAGTCGACTCTGCATAAAGTTGGCACTGAAGCTTTCTTT
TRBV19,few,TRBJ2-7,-,CASSIRHREGYEQYF,TGTGCCAGTAGTATAAGGCACAGGGAGGGCTACGAGCAGTACTTC
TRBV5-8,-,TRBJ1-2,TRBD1,CATLLPSRDRGVNGYTF,TGTGCCACCCTCCTCCCGAGCCGGGACAGGGGAGTTAATGGCTACACCTTC
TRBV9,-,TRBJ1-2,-,CASSGPLRGGAYGYTF,TGTGCCAGCAGCGGCCCCCTGAGAGGTGGGGCGTATGGCTACACCTTC
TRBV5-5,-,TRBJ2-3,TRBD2,CASSASWTSGGGGTQYF,TGTGCCAGCAGCGCGTCTTGGACTAGCGGGGGGGGCGGGACGCAGTATTTT
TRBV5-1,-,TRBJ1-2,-,CASSFMGQDYGYTF,TGCGCCAGCAGCTTTATGGGGCAGGACTATGGCTACACCTTC
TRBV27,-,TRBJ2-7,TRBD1,CASSTGTVGEQYF,TGTGCCAGCAGCACCGGGACAGTAGGTGAGCAGTACTTC
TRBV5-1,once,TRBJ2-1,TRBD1,CASSLVGTGREQFF,TGCGCCAGCAGCTTAGTAGGGACAGGACGTGAGCAGTTCTTC
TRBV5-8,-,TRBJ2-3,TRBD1,CASSPGQGIPDTQYF,TGTGCCAGCAGCCCTGGACAGGGTATTCCAGATACGCAGTATTTT
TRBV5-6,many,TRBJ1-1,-,CASSLGSLEAFF,TGTGCCAGCAGCTTGGGTTCCCTTGAAGCTTTCTTT
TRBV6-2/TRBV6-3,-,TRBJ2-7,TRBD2,CASSPTSAGRSYEQYF,TGTGCCAGCAGCCCGACTAGCGCGGGCCGCTCCTACGAGCAGTACTTC
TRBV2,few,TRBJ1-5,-,CASRAGKYYQPQHF,TGTGCCAGCAGGGCAGGGAAGTACTATCAGCCCCAGCATTTT